The 28 T cell receptor beta chains below all came from one sample that was sequenced in a study of vaccination effects on CD4 cells after COVID-19. Sequencing was preceded by expansion of antigen-specific CD4+ T cells with viral peptide pools in the ViraFEST assay. Culturing for about 9 days preceded CD4+ T cell isolation. Participants completed two doses of the BNT162b2 or mRNA-1273 vaccine. Libraries were prepared by immunoSEQ multiplex PCR; TCRdb keeps only in-frame clonotypes and omits some of them. Seen here are 20,000 or so clones, around 77% observed once, and the top ten hold 9% to 9.5%. These receptors are not linked to any known antigen. The sample consisted of CD4+ T cells from PBMCs cultured with HCoV-229E spike peptides, taken after COVID-19 vaccination. These receptors came from a human donor who received a COVID-19 vaccine.

The J gene is TRBJ2-2, the V gene TRBV27; tentative D call: TRBD2 (5 bases). V lost 0 bases to trimming and J lost 7 bases, with 9 bases between them. This CDR3 spans 14 amino acids. Germline loops: CDR1 MNHEY, CDR2 SMNVEV (reference sequence). Written as DNA, the CDR3 is TGTGCCAGCAGTTTATCTGAGGGTTTCGGGGAGCTGTTTTTT. Translating gives CASSLSEGFGELFF.

V and J are TRBV19 and TRBJ1-1; D not resolved. The germline V gene has CDR1 LNHDA and CDR2 SQIVND (reference sequence). Between the trimmed V and J ends, which lost 4 bases and 3 bases, there was a span of 12 bases. CDR3 length: 14 residues. As DNA, the CDR3 is TGTGCCAGTAGTAGTTTCCTAGGGTACACTGAAGCTTTCTTT. This gives the protein CASSSFLGYTEAFF. Full variable domain (missing parts from reference TRBV19 and TRBJ1-1): DGGITQSPKYLFRKEGQNVTLSCEQNLNHDAMYWYRQDPGQGLRLIYYSQIVNDFQKGDIAEGYSVSREKKESFPLTVTSAQKNPTAFYLCASSSFLGYTEAFFGQGTRLTVV.

The chain combines TRBV4-2 with TRBJ2-2; 7 bases line up with TRBD1. V shed 1 base and J 4 bases; nucleotides not matched to a gene: 3. The V gene's germline CDR1 is LGHNA and CDR2 YNFKEQ. This CDR3 spans 15 amino acids. CDR3 in DNA: TGTGCCAGCAGCCAAGGGGGACAGATCACCGGGGAGCTGTTTTTT. Translation: CASSQGGQITGELFF.

The rearrangement joins TRBV30 to TRBJ1-1; D remains unclear. V was trimmed by 5 bases and J by 5 bases, leaving 9 bases between them. The CDR3 runs 11 residues. Looked up from germline, CDR1 is GTSNPN and CDR2 is SVGIG (reference sequence). The CDR3 sequence: CAWERSTEAFF. CDR3 nucleotide sequence: TGTGCCTGGGAAAGGTCGACTGAAGCTTTCTTT.

V is TRBV11-2 and J is TRBJ1-2; no definite D call. This CDR3 is 12 amino acids long. Germline V gene lookup returns CDR1 SGHAT and CDR2 FQNNGV. The germline V and J ends were trimmed by 3 bases and 8 bases, with 10 bases remaining between them. The CDR3: CASSLISLGYTF. The CDR3 DNA sequence: TGTGCCAGCAGCTTGATAAGCTTGGGCTACACCTTC.

This sequence joins TRBV4-2 and TRBJ2-3, with TRBD2 matching 10 bases. The junction had 4 bases not matched to a gene; V was cut back by 0 bases and J by 4 bases. The length of the CDR3 is 16 residues. CDR1 and CDR2 (germline): LGHNA, YNFKEQ. CDR3 DNA sequence: TGTGCCAGCAGCCAAGAGCAGCGGGGGGGTCCAGATACGCAGTATTTT. Its translation is CASSQEQRGGPDTQYF.

This chain connects TRBV4-1 to TRBJ1-4, with unresolved D. The ends were cut back, 2 bases at V and 5 bases at J, with 12 bases in the middle. Germline V gene sequence: CDR1 MGHRA, CDR2 YSYEKL. The CDR3 loop spans 15 amino acids. The CDR3 is CASSQNPGSNEKLFF. DNA of the CDR3: TGCGCCAGCAGCCAAAATCCGGGGAGCAATGAAAAACTGTTTTTT.

This clone occurred once. This chain joins TRBV29-1 and TRBJ1-5, with D maybe TRBD1 (5 bases). Germline assignment: CDR1 SQVTM and CDR2 ANQGSEA. The CDR3 has 14 residues. V was shortened by 6 bases and J by 5 bases, with 17 bases between the two germline ends. The DNA for the CDR3 is TGCAGCGTATCGACCGGGACTATTGATCAGCCCCAGCATTTT. Protein: CSVSTGTIDQPQHF.

The gene calls are TRBV5-1 and TRBJ2-3, with 10 bases aligning to TRBD1. CDR3 length: 16 residues. From germline, CDR1 is SGHRS and CDR2 YFSETQ. V shed 6 bases and J 1 base; nucleotides not matched to a gene: 8. The CDR3 loop is CASNVGQGLGTDTQYF. The CDR3 nucleotides are TGCGCCAGCAACGTGGGACAGGGGCTGGGCACAGATACGCAGTATTTT.

This clone showed up just a few times. This chain links TRBV5-1 with TRBJ1-5; D not resolved. Germline CDR1 and CDR2: SGHRS and YFSETQ. Deletions cut 0 bases from V and 0 bases from J, with 7 bases between. The CDR3 length is 15 residues. CDR3 protein: CASSLVGSSNQPQHF. CDR3 nucleotides: TGCGCCAGCAGCTTGGTTGGGAGTAGCAATCAGCCCCAGCATTTT.

This chain joins TRBV5-1 and TRBJ2-7; D unresolved. The CDR3 is 11 residues long. V was cut by 1 base and J by 6 bases, with 5 bases left in between. Germline loops: CDR1 SGHRS, CDR2 YFSETQ. CDR3 sequence (DNA): TGCGCCAGCAGCTTGAGTCGCGAGCAGTACTTC. Translation: CASSLSREQYF. Based on the CDR3 plus reference TRBV5-1 and TRBJ2-7, the full variable domain is KAGVTQTPRYLIKTRGQQVTLSCSPISGHRSVSWYQQTPGQGLQFLFEYFSETQRNKGNFPGRFSGRQFSNSRSEMNVSTLELGDSALYLCASSLSREQYFGPGTRLTVT.

This chain connects TRBV18 to TRBJ1-2; D possibly corresponds to TRBD1 (6 bases). The CDR3 contains 14 residues. Germline loops: CDR1 KGHSH, CDR2 LQKENI. V dropped 3 bases and J dropped 5 bases, with 13 bases sitting between them. The CDR3 nucleotides read TGTGCCAGCTCACCTGGCAGCCAGGGGTATGGCTACACCTTC. Protein product: CASSPGSQGYGYTF.

This chain connects TRBV6-6 to TRBJ2-1; 13 nucleotides align to TRBD2. The CDR3 is 18 amino acids. The germline V gene has CDR1 MNHNY and CDR2 SVGAGI (reference sequence). The V gene end was trimmed by 5 bases and the J gene end by 8 bases; junction bases not matched to a gene: 15. The CDR3 DNA reads TGTGCCAGCAGTCGACCTACTAGCGGGGGGGGCTCTGGCGATGAGCAGTTCTTC. Its translation is CASSRPTSGGGSGDEQFF.

This clone was counted once. The rearrangement joins TRBV25-1 to TRBJ1-6; 9 bases match TRBD1. Trimming cost V 3 bases and J 9 bases; bases outside gene matches: 3. Germline assignment: CDR1 MGHDK and CDR2 SYGVNS. This CDR3 spans 14 amino acids. The CDR3 DNA is TGTGCCAGCAGTGATACAGGGGGCATTTCACCCCTCCACTTT. It is translated as CASSDTGGISPLHF.

This clone occurred once. This chain joins TRBV5-1 and TRBJ2-3, with D perhaps matching TRBD2 (6 bases). CDR1 is SGHRS, CDR2 YFSETQ, per germline. Between the trimmed V and J ends, which lost 1 base and 4 bases, there was a span of 13 bases. This CDR3 has 15 residues. The CDR3 nucleotides read TGCGCCAGCAGCTTGAATTGGCGGGGCTCAGATACGCAGTATTTT. Its protein is CASSLNWRGSDTQYF.

A few counts support this clone. The chain joins TRBV5-4 to TRBJ2-5; 7 nucleotides agree with TRBD2. The CDR3 is 15 residues long. Per the germline V gene, CDR1 is SGHNT and CDR2 is YYREEE (reference sequence). The ends lost 3 bases at V and 8 bases at J; junction bases unmatched: 13. For the CDR3, the DNA is TGTGCCAGCAGCTCCCGACTAGCCCCAACTGGAACCCAGTACTTC. Its protein product is CASSSRLAPTGTQYF.

The chain carries TRBV29-1 and TRBJ2-7, with a weak D call TRBD2 (5 bases). The ends were cut back, 4 bases at V and 12 bases at J, with 16 bases in the middle. Germline CDR1 SQVTM, CDR2 ANQGSEA. This CDR3 contains 11 residues. The chain's CDR3 is CSVASAAGRYF. Here the CDR3 DNA reads TGCAGCGTTGCTTCGGCGGCGGGTCGGTACTTC.

The chain carries TRBV29-1 and TRBJ2-1, with no clear D. The CDR3 is 12 residues long. Germline V gene data show CDR1 as SQVTM and CDR2 as ANQGSEA. The V and J ends lost 4 bases and 8 bases respectively, with 12 bases between them. In DNA, the CDR3 is TGCAGCGTTGCCCCCTTTTCGGATGAGCAGTTCTTC. Translation: CSVAPFSDEQFF.

V and J are TRBV7-8 and TRBJ2-3; tentative D call: TRBD2 (5 bases). V was cut by 4 bases and J by 6 bases, with 11 bases left in between. The CDR3 is 13 residues long. From germline, CDR1 is SGHVS and CDR2 FQNEAQ. CDR3 protein: CASSSEDWDTQYF. The DNA for the CDR3 is TGTGCCAGCAGCTCGGAGGATTGGGATACGCAGTATTTT.

This clone was counted between two and nine times. The chain recombines TRBV7-8 with TRBJ1-3; possible D gene TRBD1, 5 bases. CDR3 length: 15 residues. Germline V lookup: CDR1 SGHVS, CDR2 FQNEAQ. The V gene lost 3 bases and the J gene lost 3 bases, with 12 bases spanning the gap. This CDR3 reads CASSFMGDRGNTIYF. The DNA of the CDR3 is TGTGCCAGCAGCTTTATGGGGGATCGTGGAAACACCATATATTTT.

This clone was observed once. The chain combines TRBV6-2 or TRBV6-3 with TRBJ2-7; no reliable D call. From germline, CDR1 is MNHEY and CDR2 SVGEGT. This CDR3 has 11 residues. The germline V and J ends were trimmed by 5 bases and 4 bases, with 6 bases remaining between them. CDR3 sequence reads: CASSLRYEQYF. As DNA, the CDR3 is TGTGCCAGCAGTCTCCGGTACGAGCAGTACTTC.

This rearrangement joins TRBV5-1 to TRBJ2-2; a weak D match, TRBD2 (6 bases). In germline, CDR1 is SGHRS, CDR2 YFSETQ. V dropped 3 bases and J dropped 6 bases, with 12 bases sitting between them. The length of the CDR3 is 14 residues. For the CDR3, the DNA is TGCGCCAGCAGCTGGGGGGTCGCGGCCGGGGAGCTGTTTTTT. Translated, it gives CASSWGVAAGELFF.

The chain has TRBV12-5 and TRBJ1-6, with D possibly TRBD1 on 6 matching bases. Germline V lookup: CDR1 LGHNT, CDR2 FRNRAP. This CDR3 is 14 amino acids long. V lost 8 bases, J lost 10 bases, and 18 bases lay in between. This chain's CDR3 is CASSSNQGSSPLHF. DNA for the CDR3: TGTGCTAGTTCCTCGAACCAGGGGAGCTCACCCCTCCACTTT.

The V gene is TRBV10-2, the J gene TRBJ1-6, with 12 nucleotides matching TRBD1. CDR3 length: 15 residues. Germline CDR1 and CDR2: WSHSY and SAAADI. The ends lost 8 bases at V and 4 bases at J; junction bases unmatched: 3. CDR3 region: CASGTGGDYNSPLHF. The CDR3 DNA reads TGCGCCAGCGGGACAGGGGGCGATTATAATTCACCCCTCCACTTT.

The chain carries TRBV29-1 and TRBJ2-3; 7 nucleotides match TRBD1. CDR1 and CDR2 from the germline V gene are SQVTM and ANQGSEA. The CDR3 has 13 residues. Trimming took 6 bases from V and 0 from J; bases not matched to a gene: 3. CDR3 sequence (DNA): TGCAGCGTCCTGACAGGGAGCACAGATACGCAGTATTTT. Translating it yields CSVLTGSTDTQYF.

The chain is built from TRBV6-5 and TRBJ2-7; 9 bases match TRBD1. This CDR3 is 13 amino acids long. The germline V gene has CDR1 MNHEY and CDR2 SVGAGI. The V segment lost 8 bases and the J segment 4 bases; nucleotides outside the gene matches: 6. The CDR3 sequence is CASGLGQGYEQYF. CDR3 bases: TGTGCCAGCGGGCTGGGACAGGGATACGAGCAGTACTTC.

This clone was seen a few times. The CDR3 DNA follows: TGTGCCAGCAGTGCTAGAATTTCCACTGAAGGCTATGGCTACACCTTC. It encodes CASSARISTEGYGYTF. This sequence joins TRBV6-1 and TRBJ1-2; unclear D gene. The CDR3 is 16 residues long. Germline V gene sequence: CDR1 MNHNS, CDR2 SASEGT. V was cut by 4 bases and J by 4 bases, with 19 bases left in between.

The gene calls are TRBV5-1 and TRBJ1-1, with 10 bases lining up with TRBD1. The J segment lost 5 bases and the V segment lost 2 bases, leaving 6 bases of the junction unmatched. This CDR3 contains 15 residues. From germline, CDR1 is SGHRS and CDR2 YFSETQ. CDR3 bases: TGCGCCAGCAGCTTCGGGACAGGGGAATTTACTGAAGCTTTCTTT. This encodes CASSFGTGEFTEAFF. Full variable domain (remainder filled in from reference TRBV5-1 and TRBJ1-1): KAGVTQTPRYLIKTRGQQVTLSCSPISGHRSVSWYQQTPGQGLQFLFEYFSETQRNKGNFPGRFSGRQFSNSRSEMNVSTLELGDSALYLCASSFGTGEFTEAFFGQGTRLTVV.